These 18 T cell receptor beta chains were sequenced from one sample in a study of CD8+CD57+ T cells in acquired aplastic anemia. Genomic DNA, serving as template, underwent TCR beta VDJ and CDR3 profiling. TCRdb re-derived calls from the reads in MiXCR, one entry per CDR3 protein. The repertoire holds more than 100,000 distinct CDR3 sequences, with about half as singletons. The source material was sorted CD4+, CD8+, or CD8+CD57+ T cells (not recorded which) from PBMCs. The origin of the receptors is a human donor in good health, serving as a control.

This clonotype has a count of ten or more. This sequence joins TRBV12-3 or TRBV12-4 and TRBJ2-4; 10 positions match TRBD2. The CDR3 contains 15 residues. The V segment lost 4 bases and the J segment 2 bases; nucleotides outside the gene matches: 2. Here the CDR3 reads CASSSAGGPKNIQYF. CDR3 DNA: TGTGCCAGCAGTTCAGCGGGGGGGCCCAAAAACATTCAGTACTTC.

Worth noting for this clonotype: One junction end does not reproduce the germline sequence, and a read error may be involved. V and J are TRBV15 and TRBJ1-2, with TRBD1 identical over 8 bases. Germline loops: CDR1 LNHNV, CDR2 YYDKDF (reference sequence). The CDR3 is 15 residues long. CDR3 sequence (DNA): TGTGCCACCAGCAGAGGCCTGACAGGGGTCTATAGCTACACCTTC. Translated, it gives CATSRGLTGVYSYTF.

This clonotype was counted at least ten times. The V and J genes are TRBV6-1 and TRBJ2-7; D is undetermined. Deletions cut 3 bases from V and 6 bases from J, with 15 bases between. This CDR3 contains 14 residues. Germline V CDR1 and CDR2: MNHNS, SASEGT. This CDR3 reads CASSETRVLAEQYF. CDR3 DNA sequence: TGTGCCAGCAGTGAGACCCGGGTTTTGGCCGAGCAGTACTTC.

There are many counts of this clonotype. The CDR3 loop reads CASSQAITANYGYTF. CDR3 sequence (DNA): TGCGCCAGCAGCCAGGCTATTACAGCTAACTATGGCTACACCTTC. V gene TRBV4-3 combines with J gene TRBJ1-2; no definite D call. Per the germline V gene, CDR1 is LGHNA and CDR2 is YSLEER. The V gene lost 3 bases and the J gene lost 0 bases, with 11 bases spanning the gap. This CDR3 comprises 15 residues.

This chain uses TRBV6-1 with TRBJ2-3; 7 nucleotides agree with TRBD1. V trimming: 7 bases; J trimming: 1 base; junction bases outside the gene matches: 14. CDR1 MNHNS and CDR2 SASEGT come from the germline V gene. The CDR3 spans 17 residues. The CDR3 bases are TGTGCCAGCACCGATCCGACAGGGCCTTCTGGCACAGATACGCAGTATTTT. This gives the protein CASTDPTGPSGTDTQYF.

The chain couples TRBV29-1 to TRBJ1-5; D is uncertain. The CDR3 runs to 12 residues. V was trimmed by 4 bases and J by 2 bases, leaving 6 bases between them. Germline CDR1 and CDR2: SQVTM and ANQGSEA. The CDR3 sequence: CSVGDGNQPQHF. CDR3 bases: TGCAGCGTTGGAGATGGCAATCAGCCCCAGCATTTT.

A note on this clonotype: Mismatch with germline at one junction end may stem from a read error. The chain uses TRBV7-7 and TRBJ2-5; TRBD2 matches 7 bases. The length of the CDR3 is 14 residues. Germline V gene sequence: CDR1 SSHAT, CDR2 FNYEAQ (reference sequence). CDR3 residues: CASSWSGEGETQYF. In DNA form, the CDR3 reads TGTGCTAGCAGCTGGTCGGGGGAGGGAGAGACCCAGTACTTC. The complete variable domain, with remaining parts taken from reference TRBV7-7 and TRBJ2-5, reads GAGVSQSPRYKVTKRGQDVTLRCDPISSHATLYWYQQALGQGPEFLTYFNYEAQPDKSGLPSDRFSAERPEGSISTLTIQRTEQRDSAMYRCASSWSGEGETQYFGPGTRLLVL.

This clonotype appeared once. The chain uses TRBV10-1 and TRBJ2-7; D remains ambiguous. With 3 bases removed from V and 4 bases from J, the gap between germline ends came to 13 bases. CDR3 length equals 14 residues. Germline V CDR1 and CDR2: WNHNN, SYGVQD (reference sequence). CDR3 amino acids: CASSDGVSPYEQYF. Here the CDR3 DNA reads TGCGCCAGCAGTGATGGGGTCTCCCCTTACGAGCAGTACTTC.

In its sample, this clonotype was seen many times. DNA of the CDR3: TGTGCCAGCAGCCATCAAGGACAGGGTCACGAGCAGTACTTC. This encodes CASSHQGQGHEQYF. The gene calls are TRBV3-1 and TRBJ2-7; 8 positions match TRBD1. V gave up 3 bases and J gave up 5 bases; unmatched junction bases: 6. Germline assignment: CDR1 LGHDT and CDR2 YNNKEL (reference sequence). This CDR3 spans 14 amino acids.

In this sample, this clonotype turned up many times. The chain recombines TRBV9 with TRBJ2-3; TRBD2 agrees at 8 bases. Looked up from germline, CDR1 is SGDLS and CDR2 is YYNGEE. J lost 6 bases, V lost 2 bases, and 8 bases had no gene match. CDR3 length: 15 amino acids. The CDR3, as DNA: TGTGCCAGCAGCGTGGTTGGGACTAGTTCTGATACGCAGTATTTT. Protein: CASSVVGTSSDTQYF.

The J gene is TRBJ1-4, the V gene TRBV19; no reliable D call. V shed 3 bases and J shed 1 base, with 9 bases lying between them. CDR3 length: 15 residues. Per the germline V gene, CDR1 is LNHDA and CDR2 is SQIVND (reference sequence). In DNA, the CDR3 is TGTGCCAGTAGTATGTGGGGTGGAACTAATGAAAAACTGTTTTTT. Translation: CASSMWGGTNEKLFF. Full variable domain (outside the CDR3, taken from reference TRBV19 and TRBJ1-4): DGGITQSPKYLFRKEGQNVTLSCEQNLNHDAMYWYRQDPGQGLRLIYYSQIVNDFQKGDIAEGYSVSREKKESFPLTVTSAQKNPTAFYLCASSMWGGTNEKLFFGSGTQLSVL.

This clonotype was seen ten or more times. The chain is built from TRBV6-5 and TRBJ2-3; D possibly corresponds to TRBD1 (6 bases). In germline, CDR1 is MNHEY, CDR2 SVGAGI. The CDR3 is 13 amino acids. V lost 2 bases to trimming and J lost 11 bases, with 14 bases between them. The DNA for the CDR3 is TGTGCCAGCAGTTACAACCCGACAGGAGGGCAGTATTTT. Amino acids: CASSYNPTGGQYF.

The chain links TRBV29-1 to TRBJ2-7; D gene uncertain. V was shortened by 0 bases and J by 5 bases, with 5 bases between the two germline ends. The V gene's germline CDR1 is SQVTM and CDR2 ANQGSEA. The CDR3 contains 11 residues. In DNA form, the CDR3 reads TGCAGCGTTGAAGATCGGAACGAGCAGTACTTC. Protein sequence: CSVEDRNEQYF.

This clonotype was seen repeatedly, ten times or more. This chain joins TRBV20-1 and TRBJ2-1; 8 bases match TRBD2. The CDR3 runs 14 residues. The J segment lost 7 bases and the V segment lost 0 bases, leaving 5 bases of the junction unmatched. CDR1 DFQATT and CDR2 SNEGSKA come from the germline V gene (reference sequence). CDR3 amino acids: CSARDAGGANEQFF. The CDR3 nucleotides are TGCAGTGCTAGAGATGCCGGGGGGGCTAATGAGCAGTTCTTC.

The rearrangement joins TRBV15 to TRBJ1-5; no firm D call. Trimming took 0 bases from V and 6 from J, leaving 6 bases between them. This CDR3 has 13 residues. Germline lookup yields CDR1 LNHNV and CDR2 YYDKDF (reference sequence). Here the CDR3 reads CATSRDLGQPQHF. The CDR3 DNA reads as TGTGCCACCAGCAGAGATCTGGGTCAGCCCCAGCATTTT.

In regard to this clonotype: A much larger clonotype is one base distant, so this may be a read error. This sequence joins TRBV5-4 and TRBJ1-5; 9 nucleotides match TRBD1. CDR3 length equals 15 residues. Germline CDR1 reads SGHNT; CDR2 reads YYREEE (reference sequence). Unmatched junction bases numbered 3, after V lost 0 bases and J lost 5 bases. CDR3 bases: TGTGCCAGCAGCTTGGGGACAGGGGTGGATCAGCCCCAGCATTTT. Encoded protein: CASSLGTGVDQPQHF.

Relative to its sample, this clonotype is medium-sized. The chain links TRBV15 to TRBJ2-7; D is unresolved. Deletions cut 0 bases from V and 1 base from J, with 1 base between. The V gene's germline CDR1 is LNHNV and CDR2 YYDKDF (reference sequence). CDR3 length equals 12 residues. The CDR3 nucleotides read TGTGCCACCAGCAGAGATTCCTACGAGCAGTACTTC. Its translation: CATSRDSYEQYF.

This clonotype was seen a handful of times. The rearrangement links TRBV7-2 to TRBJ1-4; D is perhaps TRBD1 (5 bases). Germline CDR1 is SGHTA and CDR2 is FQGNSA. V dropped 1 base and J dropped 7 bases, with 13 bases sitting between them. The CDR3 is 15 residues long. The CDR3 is CASSLVRERGEKLFF. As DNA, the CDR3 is TGTGCCAGCAGCTTAGTGAGGGAAAGGGGTGAAAAACTGTTTTTT.